The 5 T cell receptor beta chains below were found in one sample sequenced in a study of cytomegalovirus exposure and HLA in healthy donors. A multiplex PCR was run with 60 Vbeta primers and 13 Jbeta primers. Measured with immunoSEQ multiplex PCR; TCRdb has only the in-frame clones, and not every one. The table has 100,000 to 150,000 clones, under 90% seen once. Material for sequencing was PBMCs. Receptors originate from a woman between 35 and 50 years old in good health and CMV-seropositive.

This clone appeared a single time. The gene calls are TRBV27 and TRBJ2-7, with D tentatively TRBD1 (6 bases). CDR3 length equals 13 residues. CDR1 MNHEY and CDR2 SMNVEV come from the germline V gene (reference sequence). Trimming removed 0 bases at V and 6 bases at J, with 9 bases between. In DNA, the CDR3 is TGTGCCAGCAGTTTATCACAGGGAAGCGAGCAGTACTTC. Amino acid sequence: CASSLSQGSEQYF.

The rearrangement uses TRBV11-2 and TRBJ2-3; 13 bases align to TRBD2. Germline CDR1 and CDR2: SGHAT and FQNNGV. The CDR3 loop spans 16 amino acids. The V segment lost 5 bases and the J segment 5 bases; nucleotides outside the gene matches: 7. Here the CDR3 DNA reads TGTGCCAGCAGCCCGACACGACTAGCGGGAGGAGATACGCAGTATTTT. This gives the protein CASSPTRLAGGDTQYF.

This rearrangement joins TRBV10-2 to TRBJ1-4; 8 positions match TRBD1. The V gene end was trimmed by 0 bases and the J gene end by 0 bases; junction bases not matched to a gene: 3. This CDR3 has 17 amino acids. Germline V gene lookup returns CDR1 WSHSY and CDR2 SAAADI. The CDR3 sequence: CASSESYRGSTNEKLFF. In DNA, the CDR3 is TGCGCCAGCAGTGAGTCATACAGGGGGTCAACTAATGAAAAACTGTTTTTT.

The gene calls are TRBV6-5 and TRBJ2-5, with a tentative D call TRBD2 (5 bases). Germline V gene data show CDR1 as MNHEY and CDR2 as SVGAGI. Trimming removed 7 bases at V and 5 bases at J, with 14 bases between. The CDR3 is 13 residues long. The CDR3 spells CASTPGVAETQYF. The CDR3 coding sequence is TGTGCCAGCACCCCCGGGGTTGCGGAGACCCAGTACTTC.

The V gene is TRBV10-1, the J gene TRBJ1-1; 8 positions match TRBD1. With 6 bases clipped from V and 1 base from J, the junction kept 4 bases outside the gene matches. Germline values: CDR1 WNHNN, CDR2 SYGVQD (reference sequence). The CDR3 runs to 14 residues. The CDR3 DNA reads as TGCGCCAGCAGAGCCGGGACAGGGAACACTGAAGCTTTCTTT. This gives the protein CASRAGTGNTEAFF.